Listed here are 6 T cell receptor beta chains from one sample, sequenced in a study of CD8+CD57+ T cells in acquired aplastic anemia. Researchers used genomic DNA as the template to profile TCR beta VDJ and CDR3. TCRdb called the reads again in MiXCR, with one record for every CDR3 protein. The sample lists around 200,000 distinct CDR3 sequences, around 50% occurring once. All patients picked for sequencing had shown, by flow cytometry, an expansion of CD8+CD57+ cells. Input material: sorted CD4+, CD8+, or CD8+CD57+ T cells (not recorded which) from PBMCs. The receptors stem from a human donor with aplastic anemia.

This chain links TRBV19 with TRBJ2-1; 15 bases align to TRBD2. J lost 9 bases, V lost 1 base, and 4 bases had no gene match. The CDR3 contains 16 residues. Per germline, CDR1 LNHDA and CDR2 SQIVND (reference sequence). As DNA, the CDR3 is TGTGCCAGTAGTATAGGGACTAGCGGGGGGGTAGGTGAGCAGTTCTTC. Residues: CASSIGTSGGVGEQFF.

This clonotype was seen a handful of times. The chain uses TRBV7-9 and TRBJ2-7; the D call may be TRBD1 or TRBD2 (5 bases each). CDR3 length equals 12 residues. Deletions cut 7 bases from V and 3 bases from J, with 10 bases between. Germline lookup yields CDR1 SEHNR and CDR2 FQNEAQ (reference sequence). CDR3 sequence (DNA): TGTGCCAGCATCGGGGCGGACTACGAGCAGTACTTC. Protein: CASIGADYEQYF.

V is TRBV24-1 and J is TRBJ1-5; 8 bases are a match to TRBD1. J was trimmed by 0 bases and V by 3 bases; bases with no gene match: 3. Germline V gene sequence: CDR1 KGHDR, CDR2 SFDVKD. CDR3 length: 16 amino acids. The CDR3 DNA is TGTGCCACCAGTGATCCCGGACAGGGTAGCAATCAGCCCCAGCATTTT. It encodes CATSDPGQGSNQPQHF.

The V call is TRBV28, the J call TRBJ1-4; 7 bases match TRBD1. V was pared by 5 bases and J by 8 bases, with 8 bases of the junction left unmatched. The CDR3 totals 14 residues. The germline gives CDR1 MDHEN, CDR2 SYDVKM. The CDR3 region has the DNA TGTGCCAGCAGTAGAACAGGGGCGAGGGAAAAACTGTTTTTT. This translates into CASSRTGAREKLFF.

The sample holds many counts of this clonotype. The chain employs TRBV19 and TRBJ1-1; 7 nucleotides align to TRBD1. Unmatched junction bases numbered 3, after V lost 5 bases and J lost 0 bases. Germline V gene lookup returns CDR1 LNHDA and CDR2 SQIVND (reference sequence). This CDR3 is built from 14 residues. The CDR3 here is CASSVGTVNTEAFF. CDR3 coding DNA: TGTGCCAGTAGTGTGGGGACAGTGAACACTGAAGCTTTCTTT.

This clonotype was seen once. The chain carries TRBV29-1 and TRBJ1-5; D remains unclear. The CDR3 has 15 residues. The V and J ends lost 4 bases and 3 bases respectively, with 16 bases between them. Germline V lookup: CDR1 SQVTM, CDR2 ANQGSEA. CDR3 in DNA: TGCAGCGTTGCACTGCTGGCAGGCAACAATCAGCCCCAGCATTTT. Protein product: CSVALLAGNNQPQHF.